This T cell receptor (beta chain) stems from a study of shared clonotypes between healthy human individuals. This clone showed up just a few times. Its antigen is currently unknown. Overall study results and limits: It was the few donors that limited the genetic and exposure-history diversity represented.

The germline gives CDR1 SGHVS, CDR2 FQNEAQ. Trimming removed 3 bases at V and 7 bases at J, with 9 bases between. The CDR3 spans 12 residues. The assay was run at deep level. Assay used: immunoSEQ multiplex PCR; TCRdb lists only in-frame clones, some missing. The sample lists millions of clones; roughly 93% were seen once. The sequence came from a man aged 18 to 29 in good health. Some clones in this sample may be carry-over from other donors' samples. V is TRBV7-8 and J is TRBJ1-2; D not resolved. The sample taken for sequencing was naive CD4+ T cells from PBMCs. Documented subset: CD45RA+ positively selected. The CDR3: CASSFGPRGYTF. CDR3 DNA: TGTGCCAGCAGCTTTGGCCCCCGTGGCTACACCTTC.